This TCR beta chain was recovered during a study of regulatory T cells in long-lasting Graves disease listed by TCRdb under 2021. Notes on the research overall: Newly diagnosed Graves' disease patients had taken antithyroid drugs for less than 3 months. A total of around 35 samples underwent TCR sequencing, from about 13 patients with persistent Graves' disease and 20 or so patients with newly diagnosed Graves' disease. Peripheral blood TCR sequencing and RNA sequencing compared persistent Graves' disease patients with newly diagnosed Graves' disease patients. The study was registered as a clinical trial and conducted in China.

The research as a whole found: The study examined only peripheral blood because the primary lesion, thyroid tissue, could not be accessed. Sequencing and analysis were restricted to the TCR beta chain. Persistent Graves' disease patients showed lower TCR Shannon entropy and fewer highly expanded clones than newly diagnosed patients, suggesting clonal expansion. TRBV28, TRBJ1-2 and TRBJ2-5 were preferentially used in persistent disease, while TRBV20-1 and TRBJ2-1 were favored in newly diagnosed disease. Persistent patients shared more public clonotypes among themselves (around 3,000) than newly diagnosed patients did (more than 950). The authors noted that the small sample size was a limitation that may lower accuracy.

The library was built by means of multiplex PCR. The sequencer listed for this sample is Illumina HiSeq 4000. TCR beta libraries were built with iRepertoire HTBI primers and Arm-PCR amplification of CDR3 regions. PCR products were gel purified before sequencing. The published analysis was carried out like this. Across samples, fewer than 70 TRBV and 15 or so TRBJ segments were identified and used for gene usage analysis of CDR3 amino acid clonotypes. COPE and FqMerger were used to merge filtered high-quality paired reads into contigs. Contigs were aligned with BLAST to IMGT TRBV, TRBD and TRBJ reference genes, and CDR3 was defined per IMGT. Any clonotype with a frequency above 0.1% was counted as a highly expanded clone. Shannon entropy was used to measure repertoire diversity, and the Gini coefficient was used to measure V-J evenness. Clonotypes shared by more than one individual were considered public. TCRdb applied fastp at Q25 and MiXCR to the public reads, then kept only in-frame beta chains. Rows are combined by CDR3 protein, so each entry shows the most common genes and DNA. The V and J calls reflect TCRdb's pipeline rather than the authors' work. Present in this sample are 450,000 to 600,000 distinct CDR3 sequences, under 20% of which were seen just once. Of the sample, 12% falls within the top ten clones.

The CDR3, cysteine through phenylalanine, is 15 amino acids long. Only the CDR3 DNA stays, 45 bases, in frame from base 1. V loses 0 bases at its end and J loses 4 bases; junction bases beyond the gene matches: 4. The germline V gene supplies CDR1 KGHSH and CDR2 LQKENI. This clonotype was seen at least ten times. Its antigen is not yet known. No per-base quality is available; no much larger clone lies one base away. This sample's time point label indicates: newly diagnosed GD, antithyroid drugs for less than 3 months. For both TCR sequencing and RNA sequencing, RNA was extracted from PBMCs in TRIzol. The diagnosis of Graves' disease was made according to American Thyroid Association guidelines. Patients were recruited from an endocrinology department in Xi'an, China. Each patient gave 8.5 to 9.5 milliliters of peripheral blood, collected in an EDTA anticoagulant tube. Ficoll Paque Plus density gradient separation was used to isolate PBMCs, and no further T cell sorting was done. An Agilent 2100 Bioanalyzer and agarose gel were used to assess RNA quality, and a NanoDrop 2000 was used to measure RNA concentration.

The same specimen was also included in a second study, on T cells in Graves' hyperthyroidism and ophthalmopathy. The second study's authors report: A patient counted as having stable Graves' hyperthyroidism if no progression to ophthalmopathy occurred over 18 months of follow-up. Hyperthyroidism patients were aged 18 to 65 years and newly diagnosed, with disease duration of less than 2 months. The study excluded patients with uncontrolled infections, other autoimmune diseases, pregnancy or lactation. Diagnoses relied on clinical symptoms, serum thyroxine and TRAb, thyroid ultrasound and orbital computed tomography. The TCR CDR3 was subjected to a first round of RT-PCR using the HTBI primer set and the Qiagen OneStep RT-PCR kit. Most expanded thyroid clonotypes (frequency above 0.001) were also detected in blood, suggesting blood repertoires may reflect thyroid immune responses. In cross-validation, a model built on a 13 V-J signature told ophthalmopathy apart from stable hyperthyroidism with 85% to 90% sensitivity and roughly 83% specificity, and in testing the same model reached 80%/75%. In validation, progression to ophthalmopathy was predicted by the model with 55% to 71% sensitivity and 72.22% specificity, a median of 6.5 months before onset. To identify TCR V-J signatures that set the groups apart, the researchers used a discovery cohort of more than 95 patients, made up of around 40 with Graves' ophthalmopathy and some 58 with stable Graves' hyperthyroidism. Prospective prediction of ophthalmopathy was tested in an independent validation cohort consisting of about 19 hyperthyroidism patients and around 17 patients who later progressed to ophthalmopathy. The approximately 100 discovery patients were divided at random into training and test sets in a 7:3 ratio. Thyroid tissue and blood T-cell repertoires from six Graves' hyperthyroidism patients were also compared in the study. Following sampling, methimazole starting at 30 mg daily was given to hyperthyroidism patients, and high-dose intravenous methylprednisolone was given to ophthalmopathy patients. A second multiplex PCR round built the libraries, followed by size selection and purification. Paired-end sequencing of the libraries was performed with 100 bp reads on an Illumina HiSeq2000. Raw data were processed with SOAPnuke, discarding reads with adapters, uncalled bases, mean Phred below 15, or no exact constant-primer or identifier match. High-quality paired reads were merged with COPE v1.2.5, and unique nucleotide sequences were defined as clonotypes. Clonotypes were aligned to IMGT TRBV, TRBD and TRBJ reference segments using MiTCR v1.1. The analysis included only V-J combinations with a frequency above 0.0001, which together covered approximately 99% of the repertoires. A TCS score was defined as the ratio between F50 (clonal expansion) and ExV (chaos), using BLOSUM62-based TCRdist between CDR3 peptides within each V-J. Welch's t-statistics and random forest reduced around 550 V-J features to 13, which were used in a naive Bayes classifier (R e1071). No statistical method was used to set the sample size in advance, and investigators knew the group allocation. TCR Vbeta CDR3 sequencing of 120 to 150 peripheral blood samples (around 45 ophthalmopathy, approximately 80 hyperthyroidism and roughly 17 progressor patients) is reported in the paper.

Recombination joined TRBV18 with TRBJ2-7; 9 of the junction bases match TRBD2. The receptor was isolated from a man aged 35-49 years with Graves disease. Donor details come from another sample of the same person, matched by shared clones. The material was peripheral blood mononuclear cells (PBMCs), obtained at new diagnosis, from a patient treated with antithyroid drugs. The nucleotides are TGTGCCAGCTCACCACCAATACTAGCGGGTTACGAGCAGTACTTC. It is translated as CASSPPILAGYEQYF.